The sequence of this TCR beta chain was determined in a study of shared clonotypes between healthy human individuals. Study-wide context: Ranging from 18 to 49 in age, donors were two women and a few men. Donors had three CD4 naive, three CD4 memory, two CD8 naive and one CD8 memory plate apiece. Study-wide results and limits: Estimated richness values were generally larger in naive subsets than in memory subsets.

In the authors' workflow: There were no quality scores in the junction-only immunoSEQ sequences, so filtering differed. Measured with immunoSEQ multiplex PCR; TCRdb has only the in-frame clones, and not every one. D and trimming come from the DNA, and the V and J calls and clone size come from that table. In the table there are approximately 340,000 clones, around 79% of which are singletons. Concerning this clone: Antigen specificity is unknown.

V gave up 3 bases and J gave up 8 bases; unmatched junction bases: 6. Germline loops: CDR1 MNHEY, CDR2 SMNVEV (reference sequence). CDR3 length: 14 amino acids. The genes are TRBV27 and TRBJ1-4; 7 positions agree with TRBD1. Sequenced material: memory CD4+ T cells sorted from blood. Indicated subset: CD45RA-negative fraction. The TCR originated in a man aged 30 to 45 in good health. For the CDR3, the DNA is TGTGCCAGCAGTTTCGACAGGGTAGGGGAAAAACTGTTTTTT. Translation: CASSFDRVGEKLFF.